Detailed here is one TCR beta chain. Membership in each cohort depended on participant-reported clinical history. Generated by immunoSEQ multiplex PCR, the TCRdb table keeps only in-frame clones and is missing some. This repertoire shows about 430,000 clones, 75% to 90% found once; its top ten account for about 1.1%. The sample belongs to a study of blood T cell repertoires in COVID-19. The TCR originated in a man aged 25-40 years who had recovered from COVID-19. The sample comprised PBMCs or T cells enriched from blood (not recorded which).

CDR3 sequence: CASREGGSYEQYF. The CDR3 DNA is TGTGCCTCCCGGGAGGGAGGCTCCTACGAGCAGTACTTC. The V and J genes are TRBV11-1 and TRBJ2-7; 8 bases fit TRBD2. In germline, CDR1 is SGHAT, CDR2 FQDESV (reference sequence). This CDR3 comprises 13 residues. The trim removed 11 bases at V and 0 bases at J, leaving 6 bases unmatched.